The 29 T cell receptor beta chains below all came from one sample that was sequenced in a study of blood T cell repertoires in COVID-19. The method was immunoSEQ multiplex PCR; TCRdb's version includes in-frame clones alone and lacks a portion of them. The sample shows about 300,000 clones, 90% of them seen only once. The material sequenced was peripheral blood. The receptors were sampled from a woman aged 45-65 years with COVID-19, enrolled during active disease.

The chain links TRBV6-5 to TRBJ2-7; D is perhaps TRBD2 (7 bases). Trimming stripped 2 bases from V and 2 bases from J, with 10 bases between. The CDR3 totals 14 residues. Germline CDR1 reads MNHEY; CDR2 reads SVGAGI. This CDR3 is CASSYRGGAYEQYF. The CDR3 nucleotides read TGTGCCAGCAGTTACAGGGGGGGAGCCTACGAGCAGTACTTC.

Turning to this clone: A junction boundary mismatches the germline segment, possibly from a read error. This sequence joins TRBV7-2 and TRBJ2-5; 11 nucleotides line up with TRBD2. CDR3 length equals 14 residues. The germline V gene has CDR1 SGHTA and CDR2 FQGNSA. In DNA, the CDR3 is TGTGCCAGCAGCGTAGCGGGAGGGGAAGAGACCCAGTACTTC. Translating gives CASSVAGGEETQYF.

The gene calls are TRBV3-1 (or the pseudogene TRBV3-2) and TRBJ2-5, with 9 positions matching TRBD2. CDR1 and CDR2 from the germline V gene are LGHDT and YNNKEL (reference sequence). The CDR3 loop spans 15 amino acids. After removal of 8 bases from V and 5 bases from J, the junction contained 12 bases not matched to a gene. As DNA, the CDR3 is TGTGCCAGCGAAAGGGCGGGAGGGCCATGTGAGACCCAGTACTTC. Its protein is CASERAGGPCETQYF.

The CDR3 is CASSLDGRYEQYF. The DNA of the CDR3 is TGCGCCAGCAGCTTGGATGGCAGGTACGAGCAGTACTTC. This rearrangement joins TRBV5-1 to TRBJ2-7; D unresolved. The V end was cut by 0 bases, the J end by 4 bases, with 8 bases between. CDR3 length: 13 amino acids. CDR1 is SGHRS, CDR2 YFSETQ, per germline.

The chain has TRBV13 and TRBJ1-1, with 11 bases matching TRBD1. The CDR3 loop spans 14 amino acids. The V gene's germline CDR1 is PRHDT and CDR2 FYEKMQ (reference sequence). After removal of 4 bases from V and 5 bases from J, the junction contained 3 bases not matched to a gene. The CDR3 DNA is TGTGCCAGCAGCTCAGGGGACAGGGGGACTGAAGCTTTCTTT. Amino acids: CASSSGDRGTEAFF.

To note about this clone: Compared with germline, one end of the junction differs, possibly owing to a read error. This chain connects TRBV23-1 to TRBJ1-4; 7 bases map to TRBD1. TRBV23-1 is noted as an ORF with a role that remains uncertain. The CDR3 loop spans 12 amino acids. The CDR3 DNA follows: TGCGCCAGCGGACCTGAACTATCCGGGACAGTCTTT. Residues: CASGPELSGTVF.

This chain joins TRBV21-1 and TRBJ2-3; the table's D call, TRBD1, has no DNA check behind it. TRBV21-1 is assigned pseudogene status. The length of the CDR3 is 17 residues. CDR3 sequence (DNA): TGTGCCAGCAGCAAAGCTTCCCTCGCAAGGGGTACAGATACGCAGTATTTT. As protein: CASSKASLARGTDTQYF.

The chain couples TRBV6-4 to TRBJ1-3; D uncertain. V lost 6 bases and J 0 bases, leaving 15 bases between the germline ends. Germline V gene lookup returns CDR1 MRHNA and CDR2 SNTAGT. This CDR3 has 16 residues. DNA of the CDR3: TGTGCCAGCAGCCGGGTACGGCGATACTCTGGAAACACCATATATTTT. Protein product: CASSRVRRYSGNTIYF.

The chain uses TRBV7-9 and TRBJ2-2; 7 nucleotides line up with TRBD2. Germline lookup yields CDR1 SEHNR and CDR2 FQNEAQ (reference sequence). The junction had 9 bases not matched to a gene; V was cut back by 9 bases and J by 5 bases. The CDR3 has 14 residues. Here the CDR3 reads CARPSGRLTGELFF. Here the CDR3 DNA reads TGTGCCAGACCGTCCGGGAGGTTGACCGGGGAGCTGTTTTTT.

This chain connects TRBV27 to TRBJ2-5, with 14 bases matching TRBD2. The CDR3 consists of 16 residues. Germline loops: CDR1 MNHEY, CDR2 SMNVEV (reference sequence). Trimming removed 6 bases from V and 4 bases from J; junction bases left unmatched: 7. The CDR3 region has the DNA TGTGCCAGCAGAGCCGACGGGACTAGCGGGAGAGAGACCCAGTACTTC. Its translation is CASRADGTSGRETQYF.

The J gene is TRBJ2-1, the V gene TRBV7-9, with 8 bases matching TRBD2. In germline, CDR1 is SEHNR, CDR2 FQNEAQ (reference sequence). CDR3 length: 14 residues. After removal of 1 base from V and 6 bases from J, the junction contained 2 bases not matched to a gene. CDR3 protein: CASSLGTSPNEQFF. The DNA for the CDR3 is TGTGCCAGCAGCTTAGGGACTAGCCCCAATGAGCAGTTCTTC.

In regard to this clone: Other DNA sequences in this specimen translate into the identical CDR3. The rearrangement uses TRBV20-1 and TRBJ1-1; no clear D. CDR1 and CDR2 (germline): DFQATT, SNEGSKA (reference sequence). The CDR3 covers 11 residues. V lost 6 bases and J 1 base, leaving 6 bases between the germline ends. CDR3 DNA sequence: TGCAGTGCGCGGGCGAACACTGAAGCTTTCTTT. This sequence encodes CSARANTEAFF.

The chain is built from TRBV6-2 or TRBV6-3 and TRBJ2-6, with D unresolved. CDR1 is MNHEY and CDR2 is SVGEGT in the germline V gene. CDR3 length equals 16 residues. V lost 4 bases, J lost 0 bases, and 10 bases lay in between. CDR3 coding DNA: TGTGCCAGCAGTTCCTACAGTCTCTCTGGGGCCAACGTCCTGACTTTC. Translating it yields CASSSYSLSGANVLTF.

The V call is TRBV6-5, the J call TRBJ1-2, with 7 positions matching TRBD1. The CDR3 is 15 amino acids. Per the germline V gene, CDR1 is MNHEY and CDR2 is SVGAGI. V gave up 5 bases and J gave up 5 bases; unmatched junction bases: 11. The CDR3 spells CASSRKQGIGYGYTF. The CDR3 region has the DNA TGTGCCAGCAGTAGAAAACAGGGGATAGGGTATGGCTACACCTTC.

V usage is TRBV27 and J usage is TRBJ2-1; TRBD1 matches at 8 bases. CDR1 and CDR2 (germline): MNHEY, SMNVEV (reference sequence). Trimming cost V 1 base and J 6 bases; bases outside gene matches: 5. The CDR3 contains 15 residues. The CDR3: CASSLLGTGVNEQFF. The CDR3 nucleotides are TGTGCCAGCAGTTTATTGGGGACAGGCGTCAATGAGCAGTTCTTC.

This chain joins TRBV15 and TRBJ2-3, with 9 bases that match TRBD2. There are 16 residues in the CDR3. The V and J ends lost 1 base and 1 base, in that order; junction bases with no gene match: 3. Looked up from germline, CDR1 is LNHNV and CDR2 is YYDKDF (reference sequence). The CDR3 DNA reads TGTGCCACCAGCAGAGTAGCGGGAGAAGGCACAGATACGCAGTATTTT. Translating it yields CATSRVAGEGTDTQYF.

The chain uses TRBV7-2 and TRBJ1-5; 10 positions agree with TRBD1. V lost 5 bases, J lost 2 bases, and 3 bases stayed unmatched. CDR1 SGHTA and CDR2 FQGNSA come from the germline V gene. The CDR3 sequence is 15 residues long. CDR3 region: CASSRDRGGNQPQHF. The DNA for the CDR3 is TGTGCCAGCAGCCGGGACAGGGGCGGCAATCAGCCCCAGCATTTT.

The DNA for the CDR3 is TGTGCCAGCTCTTCGGACAGGGGGCTTGAAAAACTGTTTTTT. This translates into CASSSDRGLEKLFF. V is TRBV18 and J is TRBJ1-4; the match to TRBD1 covers 11 bases. Germline values: CDR1 KGHSH, CDR2 LQKENI. CDR3 length: 14 amino acids. The trim removed 6 bases at V and 7 bases at J, leaving 4 bases unmatched.

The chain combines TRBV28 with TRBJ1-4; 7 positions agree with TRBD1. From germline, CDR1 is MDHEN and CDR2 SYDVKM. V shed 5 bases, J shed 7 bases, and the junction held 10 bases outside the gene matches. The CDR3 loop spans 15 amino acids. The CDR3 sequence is CASSPTGRLGEKLFF. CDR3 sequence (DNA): TGTGCCAGCAGTCCGACAGGGCGTTTGGGTGAAAAACTGTTTTTT.

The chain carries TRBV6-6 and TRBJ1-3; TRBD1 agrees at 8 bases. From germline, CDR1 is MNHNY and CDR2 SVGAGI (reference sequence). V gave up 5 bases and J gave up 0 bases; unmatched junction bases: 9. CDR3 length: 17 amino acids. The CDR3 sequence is CASSRPGTGISGNTIYF. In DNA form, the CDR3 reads TGTGCCAGCAGTCGTCCCGGGACAGGTATCTCTGGAAACACCATATATTTT.

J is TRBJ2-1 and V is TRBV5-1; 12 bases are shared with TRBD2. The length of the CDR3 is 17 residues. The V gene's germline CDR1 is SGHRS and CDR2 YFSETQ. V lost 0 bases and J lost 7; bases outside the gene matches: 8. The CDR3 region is CASSLGATSGRGNEQFF. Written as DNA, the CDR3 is TGCGCCAGCAGCTTGGGGGCGACTAGCGGGAGAGGGAATGAGCAGTTCTTC.

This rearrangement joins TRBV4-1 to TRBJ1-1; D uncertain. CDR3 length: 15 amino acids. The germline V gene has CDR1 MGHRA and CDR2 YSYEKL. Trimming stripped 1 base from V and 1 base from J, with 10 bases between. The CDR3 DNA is TGCGCCAGCAGCCAAGGGGTGCGGGGGAACACTGAAGCTTTCTTT. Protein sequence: CASSQGVRGNTEAFF.

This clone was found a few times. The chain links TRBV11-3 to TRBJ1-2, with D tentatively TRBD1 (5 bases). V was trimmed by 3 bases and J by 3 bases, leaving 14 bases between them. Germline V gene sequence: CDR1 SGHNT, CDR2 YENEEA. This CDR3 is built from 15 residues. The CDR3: CASSLAGGGYYGYTF. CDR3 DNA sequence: TGTGCCAGCAGCTTGGCGGGGGGAGGATACTATGGCTACACCTTC.

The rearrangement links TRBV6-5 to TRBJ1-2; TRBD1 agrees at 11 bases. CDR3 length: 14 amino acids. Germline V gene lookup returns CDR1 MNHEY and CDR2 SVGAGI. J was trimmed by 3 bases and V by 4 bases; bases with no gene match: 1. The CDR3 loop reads CASSWTGGDYGYTF. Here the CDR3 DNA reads TGTGCCAGCAGTTGGACAGGGGGCGACTATGGCTACACCTTC.

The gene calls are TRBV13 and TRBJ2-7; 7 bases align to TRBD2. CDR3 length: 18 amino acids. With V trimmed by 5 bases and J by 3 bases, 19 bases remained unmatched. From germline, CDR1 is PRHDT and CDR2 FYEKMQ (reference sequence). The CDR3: CASSNGRLRNTPLYEQYF. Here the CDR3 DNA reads TGTGCCAGCAGCAACGGGAGGCTCCGGAATACTCCCCTCTACGAGCAGTACTTC.

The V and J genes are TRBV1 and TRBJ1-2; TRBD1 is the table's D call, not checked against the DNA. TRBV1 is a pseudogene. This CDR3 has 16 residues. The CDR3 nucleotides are TGCACCAGCAGCCAAGGGCTCCCTGAGTGGGCCGGTGGCTACACCTTC. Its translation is CTSSQGLPEWAGGYTF.

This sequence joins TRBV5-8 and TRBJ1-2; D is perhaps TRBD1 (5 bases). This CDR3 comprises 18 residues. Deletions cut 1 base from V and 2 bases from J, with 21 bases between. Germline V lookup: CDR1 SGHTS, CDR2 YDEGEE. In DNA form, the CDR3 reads TGTGCCAGCAGCTTGAAAAGGTTGGGCAGGGCCAGGAACTATGGCTACACCTTC. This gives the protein CASSLKRLGRARNYGYTF.

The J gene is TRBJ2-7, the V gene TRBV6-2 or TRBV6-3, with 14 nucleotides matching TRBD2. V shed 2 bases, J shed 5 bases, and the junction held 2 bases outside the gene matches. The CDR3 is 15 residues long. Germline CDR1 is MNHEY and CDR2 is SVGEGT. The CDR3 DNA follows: TGTGCCAGCAGTTACCCGGGACTAGCGGGAGACGAGCAGTACTTC. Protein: CASSYPGLAGDEQYF.

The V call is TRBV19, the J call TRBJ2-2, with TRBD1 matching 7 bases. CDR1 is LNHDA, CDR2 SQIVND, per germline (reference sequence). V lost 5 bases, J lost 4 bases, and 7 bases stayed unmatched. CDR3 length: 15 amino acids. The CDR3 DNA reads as TGTGCCAGTAGTCCTCGGACAGGTTTCACCGGGGAGCTGTTTTTT. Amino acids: CASSPRTGFTGELFF.